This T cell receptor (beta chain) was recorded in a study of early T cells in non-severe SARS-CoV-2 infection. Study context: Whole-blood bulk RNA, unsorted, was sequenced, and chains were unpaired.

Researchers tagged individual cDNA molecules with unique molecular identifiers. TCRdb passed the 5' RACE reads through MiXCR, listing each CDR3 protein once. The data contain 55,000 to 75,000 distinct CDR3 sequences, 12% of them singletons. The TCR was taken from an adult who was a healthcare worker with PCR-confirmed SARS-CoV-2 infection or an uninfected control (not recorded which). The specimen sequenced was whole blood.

This CDR3 is CASSLALGGDYGYTF. In nucleotides, the CDR3 is TGTGCCAGCAGCTTAGCGCTGGGGGGAGACTATGGCTACACCTTC. The V and J genes are TRBV7-2 and TRBJ1-2; TRBD1 is a possible D gene (5 bases). CDR1 is SGHTA, CDR2 FQGNSA, per germline. This CDR3 has 15 residues. The V gene lost 0 bases and the J gene lost 3 bases, with 11 bases spanning the gap. Full variable domain (missing parts from reference TRBV7-2 and TRBJ1-2): GAGVSQSPSNKVTEKGKDVELRCDPISGHTALYWYRQSLGQGLEFLIYFQGNSAPDKSGLPSDRFSAERTGGSVSTLTIQRTQQEDSAVYLCASSLALGGDYGYTFGSGTRLTVV.